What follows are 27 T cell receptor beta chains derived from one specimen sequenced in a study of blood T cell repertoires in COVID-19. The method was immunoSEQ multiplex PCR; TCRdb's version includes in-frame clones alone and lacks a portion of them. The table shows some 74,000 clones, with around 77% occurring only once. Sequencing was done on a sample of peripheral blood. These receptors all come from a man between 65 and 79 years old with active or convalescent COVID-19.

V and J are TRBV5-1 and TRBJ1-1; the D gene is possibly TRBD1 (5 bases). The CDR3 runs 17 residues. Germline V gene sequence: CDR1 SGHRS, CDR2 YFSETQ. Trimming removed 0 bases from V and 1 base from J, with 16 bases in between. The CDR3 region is CASSLEGVVGKNTEAFF. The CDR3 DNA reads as TGCGCCAGCAGCTTGGAAGGGGTCGTGGGTAAGAACACTGAAGCTTTCTTT.

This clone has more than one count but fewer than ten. The CDR3, as DNA: TGTGCCAGCAGCCAACAGGGGGTCGGATACACCATATATTTT. It yields the protein CASSQQGVGYTIYF. The genes are TRBV2 and TRBJ1-3; 8 bases agree with TRBD1. V was pared by 6 bases and J by 8 bases, with 9 bases of the junction left unmatched. CDR1 is SNHLY, CDR2 FYNNEI, per germline. CDR3 length: 14 residues.

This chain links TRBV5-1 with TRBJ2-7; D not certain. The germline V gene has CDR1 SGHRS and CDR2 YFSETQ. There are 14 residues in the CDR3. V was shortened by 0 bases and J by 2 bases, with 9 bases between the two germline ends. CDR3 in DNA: TGCGCCAGCAGCTTGGCCGAGGTGGCCTACGAGCAGTACTTC. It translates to CASSLAEVAYEQYF.

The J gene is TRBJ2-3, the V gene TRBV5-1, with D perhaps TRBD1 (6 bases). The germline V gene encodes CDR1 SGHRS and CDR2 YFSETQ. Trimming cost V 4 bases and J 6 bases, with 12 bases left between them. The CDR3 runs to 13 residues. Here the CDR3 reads CASSPGGADTQYF. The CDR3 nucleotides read TGCGCCAGCAGCCCTGGGGGCGCCGATACGCAGTATTTT.

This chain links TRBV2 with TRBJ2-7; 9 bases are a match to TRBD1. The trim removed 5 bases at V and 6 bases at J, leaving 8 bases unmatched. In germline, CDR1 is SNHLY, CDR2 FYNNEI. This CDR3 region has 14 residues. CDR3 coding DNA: TGTGCCAGCAGTACCGGGACAGGGTTCATCGAGCAGTACTTC. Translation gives CASSTGTGFIEQYF.

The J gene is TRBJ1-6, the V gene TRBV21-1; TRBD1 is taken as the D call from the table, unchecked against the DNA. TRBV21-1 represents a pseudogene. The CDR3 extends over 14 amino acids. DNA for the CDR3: TGTGCCAGCACATTATTGGGGGCGGATTCACCCCTCCACTTT. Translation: CASTLLGADSPLHF.

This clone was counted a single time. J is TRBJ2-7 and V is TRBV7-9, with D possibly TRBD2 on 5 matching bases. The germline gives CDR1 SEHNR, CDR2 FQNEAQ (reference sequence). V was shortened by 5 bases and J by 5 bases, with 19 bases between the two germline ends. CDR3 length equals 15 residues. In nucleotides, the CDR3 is TGTGCCAGCAGCCCCTTCTCGGTATCGGGGAACGAGCAGTACTTC. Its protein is CASSPFSVSGNEQYF.

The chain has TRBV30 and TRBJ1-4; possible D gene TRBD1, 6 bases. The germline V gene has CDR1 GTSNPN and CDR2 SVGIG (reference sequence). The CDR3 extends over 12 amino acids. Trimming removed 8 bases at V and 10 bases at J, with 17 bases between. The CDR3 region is CARSRRGGKLFF. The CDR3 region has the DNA TGTGCCCGCTCCCGGAGGGGGGGAAAACTGTTTTTT.

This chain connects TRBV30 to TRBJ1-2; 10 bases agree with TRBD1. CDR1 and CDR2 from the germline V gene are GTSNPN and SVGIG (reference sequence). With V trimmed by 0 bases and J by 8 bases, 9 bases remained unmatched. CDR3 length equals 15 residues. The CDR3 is CAWSVGQGPPRGYTF. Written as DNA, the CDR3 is TGTGCCTGGAGTGTGGGACAGGGGCCACCGCGGGGCTACACCTTC.

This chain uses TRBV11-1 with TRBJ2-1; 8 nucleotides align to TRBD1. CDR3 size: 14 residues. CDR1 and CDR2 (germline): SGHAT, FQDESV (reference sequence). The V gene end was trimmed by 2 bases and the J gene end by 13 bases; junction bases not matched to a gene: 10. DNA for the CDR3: TGTGCCAGCAGCTTAAAGGGCAGGGGGCGGACCCAGTTCTTC. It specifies CASSLKGRGRTQFF. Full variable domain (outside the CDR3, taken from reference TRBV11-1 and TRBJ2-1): EAEVAQSPRYKITEKSQAVAFWCDPISGHATLYWYRQILGQGPELLVQFQDESVVDDSQLPKDRFSAERLKGVDSTLKIQPAELGDSAMYLCASSLKGRGRTQFFGPGTRLTVL.

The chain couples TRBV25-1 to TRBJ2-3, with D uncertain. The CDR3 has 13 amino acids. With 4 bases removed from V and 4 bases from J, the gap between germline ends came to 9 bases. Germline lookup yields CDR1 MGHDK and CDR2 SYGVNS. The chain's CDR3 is CASSVSVADTQYF. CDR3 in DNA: TGTGCCAGCAGTGTCTCGGTGGCAGATACGCAGTATTTT.

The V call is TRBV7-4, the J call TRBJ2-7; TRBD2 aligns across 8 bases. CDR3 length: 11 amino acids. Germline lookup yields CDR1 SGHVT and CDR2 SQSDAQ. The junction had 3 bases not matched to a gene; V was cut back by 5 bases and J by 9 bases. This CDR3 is CASSPGRGQYF. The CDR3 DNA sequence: TGTGCCAGCAGCCCCGGGAGGGGGCAGTACTTC.

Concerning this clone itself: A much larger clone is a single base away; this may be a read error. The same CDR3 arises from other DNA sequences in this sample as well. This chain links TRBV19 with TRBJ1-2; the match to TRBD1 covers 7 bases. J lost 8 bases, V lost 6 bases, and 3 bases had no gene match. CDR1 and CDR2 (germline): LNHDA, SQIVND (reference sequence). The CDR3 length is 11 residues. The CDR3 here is CASRRQGGYTF. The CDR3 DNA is TGTGCCAGTAGGAGACAGGGAGGCTACACCTTC.

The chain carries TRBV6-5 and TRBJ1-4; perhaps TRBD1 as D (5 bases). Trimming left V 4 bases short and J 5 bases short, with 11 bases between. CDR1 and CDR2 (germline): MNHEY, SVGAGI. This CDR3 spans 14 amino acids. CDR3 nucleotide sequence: TGTGCCAGCAGTTCCGGACATGGAAATGAAAAACTGTTTTTT. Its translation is CASSSGHGNEKLFF.

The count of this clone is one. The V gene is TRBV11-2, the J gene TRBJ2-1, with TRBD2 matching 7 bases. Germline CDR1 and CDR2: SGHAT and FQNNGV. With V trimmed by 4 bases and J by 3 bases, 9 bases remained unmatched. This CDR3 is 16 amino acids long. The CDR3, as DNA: TGTGCCAGCAGCTCGACGACTAGCAGGATCTACAATGAGCAGTTCTTC. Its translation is CASSSTTSRIYNEQFF.

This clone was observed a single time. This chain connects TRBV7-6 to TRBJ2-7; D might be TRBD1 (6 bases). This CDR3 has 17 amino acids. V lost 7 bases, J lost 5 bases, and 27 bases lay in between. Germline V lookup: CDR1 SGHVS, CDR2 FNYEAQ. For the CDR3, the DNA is TGTGCCAGCAAACCTATCAGTGGGTCCAGGGGTTATAACGAGCAGTACTTC. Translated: CASKPISGSRGYNEQYF.

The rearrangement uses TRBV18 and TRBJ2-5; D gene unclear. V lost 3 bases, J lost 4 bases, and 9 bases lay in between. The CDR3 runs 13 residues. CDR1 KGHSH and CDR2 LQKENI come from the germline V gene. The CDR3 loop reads CASSPRPGETQYF. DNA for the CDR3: TGTGCCAGCTCACCGCGACCGGGAGAGACCCAGTACTTC.

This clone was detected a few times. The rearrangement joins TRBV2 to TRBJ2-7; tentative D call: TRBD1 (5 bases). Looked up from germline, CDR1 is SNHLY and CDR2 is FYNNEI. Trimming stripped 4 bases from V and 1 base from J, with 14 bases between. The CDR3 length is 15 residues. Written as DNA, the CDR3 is TGTGCCAGCAGTGTACAGGCAGTTTATTCCTACGAGCAGTACTTC. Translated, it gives CASSVQAVYSYEQYF.

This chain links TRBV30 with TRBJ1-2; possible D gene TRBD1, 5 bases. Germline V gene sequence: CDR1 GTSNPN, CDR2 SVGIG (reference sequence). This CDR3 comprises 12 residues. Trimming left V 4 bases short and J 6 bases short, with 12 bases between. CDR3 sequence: CAWTRAKDGYTF. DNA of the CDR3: TGTGCCTGGACCAGGGCCAAGGATGGCTACACCTTC.

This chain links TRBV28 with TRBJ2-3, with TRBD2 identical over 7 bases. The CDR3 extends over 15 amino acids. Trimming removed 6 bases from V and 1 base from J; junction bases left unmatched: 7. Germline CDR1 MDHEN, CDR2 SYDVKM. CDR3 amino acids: CASSFSAGGTDTQYF. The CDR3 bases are TGTGCCAGCAGCTTCAGTGCGGGGGGCACAGATACGCAGTATTTT.

CDR3 nucleotide sequence: TGTGCCAGCAGCTTAGCTAGCGGGGGGGCCGAGGAGACCCAGTACTTC. Amino acid sequence: CASSLASGGAEETQYF. V usage is TRBV13 and J usage is TRBJ2-5; 12 bases line up with TRBD2. Losses at the gene ends were 1 base for V and 5 bases for J; bases not matched to a gene: 5. This CDR3 comprises 16 residues. Germline V gives CDR1 PRHDT, CDR2 FYEKMQ (reference sequence).

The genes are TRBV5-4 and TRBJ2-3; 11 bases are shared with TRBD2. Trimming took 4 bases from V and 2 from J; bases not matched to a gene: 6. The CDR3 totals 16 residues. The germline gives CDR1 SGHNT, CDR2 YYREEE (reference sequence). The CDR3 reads CASSPGLAEPTDTQYF. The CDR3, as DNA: TGTGCCAGCAGCCCGGGACTAGCGGAGCCCACAGATACGCAGTATTTT.

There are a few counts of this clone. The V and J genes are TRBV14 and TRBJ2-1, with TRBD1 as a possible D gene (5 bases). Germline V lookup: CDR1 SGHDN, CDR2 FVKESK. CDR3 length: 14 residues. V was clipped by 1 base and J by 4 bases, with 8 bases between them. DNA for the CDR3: TGTGCCAGCAGCCAAGTTACAGGTTACAATGAGCAGTTCTTC. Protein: CASSQVTGYNEQFF.

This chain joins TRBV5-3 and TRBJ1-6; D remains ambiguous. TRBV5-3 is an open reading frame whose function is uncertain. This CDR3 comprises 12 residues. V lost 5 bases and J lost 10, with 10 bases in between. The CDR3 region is CARSPPRSPLHF. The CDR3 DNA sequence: TGTGCCAGAAGTCCGCCGAGATCACCCCTCCACTTT.

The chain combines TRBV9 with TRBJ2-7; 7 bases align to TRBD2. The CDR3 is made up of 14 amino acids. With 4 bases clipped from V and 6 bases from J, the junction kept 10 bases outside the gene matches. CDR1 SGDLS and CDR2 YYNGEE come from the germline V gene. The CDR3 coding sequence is TGTGCCAGCAGCAAGCGGGACCGGGCGGGCGAGCAGTACTTC. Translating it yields CASSKRDRAGEQYF.

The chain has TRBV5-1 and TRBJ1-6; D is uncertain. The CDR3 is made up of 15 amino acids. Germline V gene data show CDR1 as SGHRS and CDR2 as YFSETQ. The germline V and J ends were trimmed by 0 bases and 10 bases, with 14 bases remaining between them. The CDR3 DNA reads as TGCGCCAGCAGCTTGGGAGAACTGAAAAGATCACCCCTCCACTTT. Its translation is CASSLGELKRSPLHF.

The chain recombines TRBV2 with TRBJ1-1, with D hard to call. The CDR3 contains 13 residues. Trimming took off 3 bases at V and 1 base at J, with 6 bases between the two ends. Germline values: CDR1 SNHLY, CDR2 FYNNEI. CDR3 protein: CASSDRRNTEAFF. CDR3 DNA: TGTGCCAGCAGTGACCGTCGGAACACTGAAGCTTTCTTT.